This T cell receptor beta chain was documented in a study of blood T cell repertoires in COVID-19. Study details: PBMCs, B-cell-depleted T cells, or T cells provided the cDNA or gDNA that made up the material.

During active infection, Seattle patients enrolled and were then monitored through disease. Method: immunoSEQ multiplex PCR; TCRdb's copy keeps in-frame clones and lacks some. The table includes 130,000 or so clones, roughly nine tenths detected once. The germline V gene has CDR1 SGHNT and CDR2 YYREEE (reference sequence). The CDR3 totals 16 residues. The V gene end was trimmed by 4 bases and the J gene end by 4 bases; junction bases not matched to a gene: 13. The sequenced material came from peripheral blood. The chain recombines TRBV5-4 with TRBJ1-2, with TRBD1 identical over 7 bases. The sequence came from a woman in her seventies with COVID-19, enrolled during active disease. DNA for the CDR3: TGTGCCAGCAGCGTTGGGGGTGGCAGGGGGATCTATGGCTACACCTTC. Translating it yields CASSVGGGRGIYGYTF.